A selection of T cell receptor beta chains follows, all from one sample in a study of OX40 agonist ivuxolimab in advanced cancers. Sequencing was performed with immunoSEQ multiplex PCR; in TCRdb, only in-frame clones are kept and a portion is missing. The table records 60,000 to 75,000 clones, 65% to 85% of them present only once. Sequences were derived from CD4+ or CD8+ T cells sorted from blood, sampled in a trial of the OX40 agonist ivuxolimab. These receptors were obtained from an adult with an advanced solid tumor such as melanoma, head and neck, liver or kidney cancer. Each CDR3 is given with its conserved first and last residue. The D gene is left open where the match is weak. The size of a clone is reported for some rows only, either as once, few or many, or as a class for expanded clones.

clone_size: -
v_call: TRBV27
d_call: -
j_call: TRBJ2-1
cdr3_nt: TGTGCCAGCAGTTTACTGAGCCAGGCGAACGACAATGAGCAGTTCTTC
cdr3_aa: CASSLLSQANDNEQFF

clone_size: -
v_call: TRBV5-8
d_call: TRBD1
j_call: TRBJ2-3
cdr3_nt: TGTGCCAGCAGCTTGAGGGGGCCAACAGATACGCAGTATTTT
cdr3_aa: CASSLRGPTDTQYF

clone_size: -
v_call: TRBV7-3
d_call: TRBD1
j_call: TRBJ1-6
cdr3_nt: TGTGCCAGCAGCTTAGAGACAGGGGGCAATTCACCCCTCCACTTT
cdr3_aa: CASSLETGGNSPLHF

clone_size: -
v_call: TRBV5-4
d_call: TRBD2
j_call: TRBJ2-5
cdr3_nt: TGTGCCAGCAACTTTCGGGGGGGCGATGAGACCCAGTACTTC
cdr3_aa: CASNFRGGDETQYF

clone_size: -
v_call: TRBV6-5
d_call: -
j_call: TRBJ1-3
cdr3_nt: TGTGCCACCGCGGGGCCGCTATTCTCTGGAAACACCATATATTTT
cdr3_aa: CATAGPLFSGNTIYF

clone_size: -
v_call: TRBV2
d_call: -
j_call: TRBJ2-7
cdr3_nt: TGTGCCAGCAGTGAAGCGCGGCTCTACGAGCAGTACTTC
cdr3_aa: CASSEARLYEQYF

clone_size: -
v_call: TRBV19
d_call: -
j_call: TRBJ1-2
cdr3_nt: TGTGCCAGTAGTATCCCCACAAGACACTATGGCTACACCTTC
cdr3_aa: CASSIPTRHYGYTF

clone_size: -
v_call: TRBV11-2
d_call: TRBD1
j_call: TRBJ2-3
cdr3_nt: TGTGCCAGCAGCTCCACAGGGGGCGCAAAAACAGATACGCAGTATTTT
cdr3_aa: CASSSTGGAKTDTQYF

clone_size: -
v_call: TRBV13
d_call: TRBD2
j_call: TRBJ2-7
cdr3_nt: TGTGCCAGCAGGCCCCGGTGGGAGGGCGGCGCCCCCGGGGTAAACGAGCAGTACTTC
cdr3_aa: CASRPRWEGGAPGVNEQYF

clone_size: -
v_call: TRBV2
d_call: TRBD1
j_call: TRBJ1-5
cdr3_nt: TGTGCCAGCAGTGCCAGGGGGTCTGGGCAGCCCCAGCATTTT
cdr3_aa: CASSARGSGQPQHF

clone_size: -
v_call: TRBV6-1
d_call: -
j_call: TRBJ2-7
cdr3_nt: TGTGCCAGCAGAGTAGACAGCCACGAGCAGTACTTC
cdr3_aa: CASRVDSHEQYF

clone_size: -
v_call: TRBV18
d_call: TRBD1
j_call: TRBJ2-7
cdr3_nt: TGTGCCAGCTCACCCAAGACAGGGGAGTACGAGCAGTACTTC
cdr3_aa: CASSPKTGEYEQYF

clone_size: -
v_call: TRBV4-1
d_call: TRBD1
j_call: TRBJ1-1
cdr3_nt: TGCGCCAGCAGCCAGGACAGGGGGCGAGCTGAAGCTTTCTTT
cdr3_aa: CASSQDRGRAEAFF

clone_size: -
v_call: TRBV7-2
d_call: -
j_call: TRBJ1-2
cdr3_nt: TGTGCCAGCAGCCTGACAGAAGCTAACTATGGCTACACCTTC
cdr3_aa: CASSLTEANYGYTF

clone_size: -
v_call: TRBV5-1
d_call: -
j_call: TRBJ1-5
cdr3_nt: TGCGCCAGCAGCTTGGGGGTGGATCAGCCCCAGCATTTT
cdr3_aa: CASSLGVDQPQHF

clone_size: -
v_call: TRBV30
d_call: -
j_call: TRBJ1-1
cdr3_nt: TGTGCCTGGAGTACTGGGCAGGGTAGACAAGCTTTCTTT
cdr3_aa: CAWSTGQGRQAFF

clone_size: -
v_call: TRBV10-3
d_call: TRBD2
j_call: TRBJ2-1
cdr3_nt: TGTGCCGCCGGGGGGGCCGTGGATGAGCAGTTCTTC
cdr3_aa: CAAGGAVDEQFF

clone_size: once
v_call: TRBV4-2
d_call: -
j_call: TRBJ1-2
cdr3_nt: TGTGCCAGCAGCCAAGATGTTAGAGACAGGAACTATGGCTACACCTTC
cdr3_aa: CASSQDVRDRNYGYTF

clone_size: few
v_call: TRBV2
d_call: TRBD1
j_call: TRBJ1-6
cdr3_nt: TGTGCCAGCAGTGAAGCTGGACAGGGTAATTCACCCCTCCACTTT
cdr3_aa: CASSEAGQGNSPLHF

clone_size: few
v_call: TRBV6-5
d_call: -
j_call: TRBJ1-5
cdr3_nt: TGTGCCAGCAGTTACACGAAGGGGCAGCCCCAGCATTTT
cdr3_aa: CASSYTKGQPQHF

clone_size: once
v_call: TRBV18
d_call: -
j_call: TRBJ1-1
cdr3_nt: TGTGCCAGCTCACCAGGGCAGGACACTGAAGCTTTCTTT
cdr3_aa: CASSPGQDTEAFF

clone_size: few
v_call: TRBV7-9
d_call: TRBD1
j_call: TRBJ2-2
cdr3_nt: TGTGCCAGCAGCTTGGGACAGGGGCGGTACACCGGGGAGCTGTTTTTT
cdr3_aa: CASSLGQGRYTGELFF

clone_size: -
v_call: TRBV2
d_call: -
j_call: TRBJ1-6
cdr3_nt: TGTGCCGGCGCCCGGGAGGGTCATTCACCCCTCCACTTT
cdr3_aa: CAGAREGHSPLHF

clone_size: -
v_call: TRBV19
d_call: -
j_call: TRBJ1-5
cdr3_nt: TGTGCCAGTAGTATTTCCGGACTACCTCAGCCCCAGCATTTT
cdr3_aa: CASSISGLPQPQHF

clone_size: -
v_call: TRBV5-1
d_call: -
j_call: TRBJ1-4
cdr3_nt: TGCGCCAGCAGCTTGACAGGAAACTTTAATGAAAAACTGTTTTTT
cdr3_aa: CASSLTGNFNEKLFF

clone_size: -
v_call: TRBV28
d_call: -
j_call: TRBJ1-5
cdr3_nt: TGTGCCAGCAGTTTGAGTAGGGAGTGGAATCAGCCCCAGCATTTT
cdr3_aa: CASSLSREWNQPQHF

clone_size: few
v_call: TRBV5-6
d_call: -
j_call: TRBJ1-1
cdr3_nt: TGTGCCAGCAGCAGAGGGGTTTTTGACACTGAAGCTTTCTTT
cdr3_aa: CASSRGVFDTEAFF

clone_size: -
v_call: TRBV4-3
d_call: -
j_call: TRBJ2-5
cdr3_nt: TGCGCCAGCAGCCAAGATCTCAAGGGAAGTTGGGAGACCCAGTACTTC
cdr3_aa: CASSQDLKGSWETQYF

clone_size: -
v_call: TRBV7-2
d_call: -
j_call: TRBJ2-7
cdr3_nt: TGTGCCAGCAGCTTAAGCACGACAGTCTCCGTCGAGCAGTACTTC
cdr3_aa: CASSLSTTVSVEQYF

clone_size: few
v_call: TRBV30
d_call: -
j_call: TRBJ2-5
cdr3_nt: TGTGCCTGGAGTGTATCGACTGCGTCCCAGTACTTC
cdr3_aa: CAWSVSTASQYF

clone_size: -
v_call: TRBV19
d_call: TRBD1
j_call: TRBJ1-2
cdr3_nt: TGTGCCAGTAGGTCGAAACAGGGGGATGGCTACACCTTC
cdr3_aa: CASRSKQGDGYTF

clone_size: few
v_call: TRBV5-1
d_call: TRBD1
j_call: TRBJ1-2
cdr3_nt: TGCGCCAGCAGCTTAGAACCAGGGGGAGGAGGCTACACCTTC
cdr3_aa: CASSLEPGGGGYTF

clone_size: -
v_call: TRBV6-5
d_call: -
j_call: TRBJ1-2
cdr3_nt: TGTGCCAGCAGTGACCTCTATGGCTACACCTTC
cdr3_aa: CASSDLYGYTF

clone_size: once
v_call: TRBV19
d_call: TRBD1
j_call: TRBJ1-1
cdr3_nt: TGTGCCAGTAGTTCCACAGGGGGCACTGAAGCTTTCTTT
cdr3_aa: CASSSTGGTEAFF

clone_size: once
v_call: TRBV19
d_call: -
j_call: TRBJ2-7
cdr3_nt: TGTGCCAGTAGTGTGGCCAATCGAGGGGGGCAGTACTTC
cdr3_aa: CASSVANRGGQYF

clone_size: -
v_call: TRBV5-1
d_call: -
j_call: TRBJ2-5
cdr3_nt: TGCGCCAGCAGCTTGATGCCGGGCCGCCTAGAGACCCAGTACTTC
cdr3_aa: CASSLMPGRLETQYF

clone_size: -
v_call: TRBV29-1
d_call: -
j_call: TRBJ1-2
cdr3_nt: TGCAGCGTTGAAGATCTCGGTGGCTACACCTTC
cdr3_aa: CSVEDLGGYTF

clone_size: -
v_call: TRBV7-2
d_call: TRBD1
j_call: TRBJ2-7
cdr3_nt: TGTGCCAGCAGCTGGGGACAGGGGTTATACGAGCAGTACTTC
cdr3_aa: CASSWGQGLYEQYF